The 32 T cell receptor beta chains in this list originate from one sample, sequenced in a study of T cell responses to AZD1222 COVID-19 vaccine. Using immunoSEQ multiplex PCR, the repertoire was profiled, and TCRdb retains in-frame clones only, with some absent. The repertoire holds around 100,000 clones, with roughly 91% as singletons. Sequenced material: peripheral blood, taken on day 0 of AZD1222 vaccination. The receptors were sampled from an adult in good health.

The rearrangement joins TRBV28 to TRBJ1-2; D might be TRBD1 (5 bases). This CDR3 comprises 14 residues. The V end lost 4 bases, the J end lost 4 bases, and 13 bases lay between the germline ends. CDR1 is MDHEN and CDR2 is SYDVKM in the germline V gene. The CDR3 nucleotides read TGTGCCAGCAGTTACCCTACAGGCGTCTATGGCTACACCTTC. Translated, it gives CASSYPTGVYGYTF.

This chain connects TRBV19 to TRBJ2-3; TRBD2 is a possible D gene (5 bases). This CDR3 has 15 residues. Germline V gene lookup returns CDR1 LNHDA and CDR2 SQIVND (reference sequence). V lost 3 bases, J lost 2 bases, and 12 bases lay in between. CDR3 amino acids: CASSMGARFTDTQYF. The CDR3, as DNA: TGTGCCAGTAGTATGGGAGCGAGATTCACAGATACGCAGTATTTT.

The rearrangement uses TRBV2 and TRBJ2-3; D remains ambiguous. This CDR3 has 12 residues. Trimming removed 9 bases at V and 9 bases at J, with 16 bases between. Germline V gene data show CDR1 as SNHLY and CDR2 as FYNNEI. Here the CDR3 reads CARNEGGATQYF. The CDR3 region has the DNA TGTGCCAGGAACGAAGGCGGCGCGACGCAGTATTTT.

The sample holds many counts of this clone. This chain uses TRBV7-3 with TRBJ1-1; 7 positions agree with TRBD1. Per germline, CDR1 SGHTA and CDR2 FQGTGA. The CDR3 runs 14 residues. V lost 8 bases to trimming and J lost 0 bases; unmatched junction nucleotides: 6. The CDR3 reads CASGTGTVNTEAFF. The CDR3 DNA sequence: TGTGCCAGCGGTACCGGGACAGTGAACACTGAAGCTTTCTTT.

This clone was recorded once. This chain links TRBV18 with TRBJ2-7, with 13 bases aligning to TRBD2. V dropped 6 bases and J dropped 7; count of bases not matched to a gene: 9. Germline V gives CDR1 KGHSH, CDR2 LQKENI. The CDR3 length is 15 residues. The CDR3 here is CASSGTSGASREQYF. DNA of the CDR3: TGTGCCAGCTCTGGGACTAGCGGGGCTTCGCGGGAGCAGTACTTC.

The chain couples TRBV7-6 to TRBJ1-3; D not resolved. Germline V lookup: CDR1 SGHVS, CDR2 FNYEAQ. Trimming pared 2 bases from V and 3 bases from J, leaving 20 bases between. The CDR3 is 18 amino acids. CDR3 residues: CASSLSRGTNGFGNTIYF. The CDR3 DNA reads TGTGCCAGCAGCTTATCGCGTGGAACCAATGGCTTTGGAAACACCATATATTTT. Complete variable domain (other parts from reference TRBV7-6 and TRBJ1-3): GAGVSQSPRYKVTKRGQDVALRCDPISGHVSLYWYRQALGQGPEFLTYFNYEAQQDKSGLPNDRFSAERPEGSISTLTIQRTEQRDSAMYRCASSLSRGTNGFGNTIYFGEGSWLTVV.

The chain has TRBV6-4 and TRBJ1-6; TRBD1 is a possible D gene (6 bases). V lost 0 bases and J lost 5, with 17 bases in between. There are 18 residues in the CDR3. Germline CDR1 and CDR2: MRHNA and SNTAGT. The CDR3 protein is CASSDSQEGGYNNSPLHF. The CDR3 nucleotides read TGTGCCAGCAGTGACTCACAAGAGGGGGGCTACAATAATTCACCCCTCCACTTT.

J is TRBJ2-1 and V is TRBV4-1; tentatively, D is TRBD2 (5 bases). CDR3 size: 14 residues. Germline loops: CDR1 MGHRA, CDR2 YSYEKL. Between the trimmed V and J ends, which lost 0 bases and 10 bases, there was a span of 13 bases. CDR3 in DNA: TGCGCCAGCAGCCAAGATCCCCGGGGTGTGGAGCAGTTCTTC. This sequence encodes CASSQDPRGVEQFF.

The rearrangement links TRBV9 to TRBJ2-3; no definite D call. The V end was cut by 0 bases, the J end by 0 bases, with 5 bases between. CDR3 length equals 14 residues. Germline CDR1 SGDLS, CDR2 YYNGEE. The CDR3 loop reads CASSVAESTDTQYF. The DNA for the CDR3 is TGTGCCAGCAGCGTAGCAGAGAGCACAGATACGCAGTATTTT.

The rearrangement joins TRBV10-3 to TRBJ1-4; 10 nucleotides match TRBD1. CDR1 and CDR2 (germline): ENHRY, SYGVKD. The length of the CDR3 is 16 residues. J lost 3 bases, V lost 5 bases, and 6 bases had no gene match. In DNA form, the CDR3 reads TGTGCCATCAGTAAGACAGGGGGCGAGCCTAATGAAAAACTGTTTTTT. Translating it yields CAISKTGGEPNEKLFF.

The count of this clone is one. The rearrangement joins TRBV27 to TRBJ1-5, with D perhaps matching TRBD1 (5 bases). Trimming removed 5 bases from V and 5 bases from J, with 13 bases in between. From germline, CDR1 is MNHEY and CDR2 SMNVEV (reference sequence). The CDR3 has 14 amino acids. CDR3 DNA sequence: TGTGCCAGCAGTGCCGCCAGGGCTGATCAGCCCCAGCATTTT. Its translation: CASSAARADQPQHF.

The chain uses TRBV10-3 and TRBJ1-4; D remains ambiguous. V lost 8 bases, J lost 5 bases, and 12 bases lay in between. The V gene's germline CDR1 is ENHRY and CDR2 SYGVKD. The CDR3 has 13 amino acids. CDR3 bases: TGTGCCATCCACCGGGAGAAAAATGAAAAACTGTTTTTT. It yields the protein CAIHREKNEKLFF.

The V gene is TRBV30, the J gene TRBJ2-7, with D unclear. V gave up 1 base and J gave up 4 bases, with 5 bases separating them. Looked up from germline, CDR1 is GTSNPN and CDR2 is SVGIG (reference sequence). The CDR3 sequence is 11 residues long. CDR3 residues: CAWSGAYEQYF. CDR3 in DNA: TGTGCCTGGAGTGGAGCGTACGAGCAGTACTTC.

The chain links TRBV28 to TRBJ1-5; D unresolved. The CDR3 extends over 16 amino acids. CDR1 is MDHEN and CDR2 is SYDVKM in the germline V gene. The V gene lost 6 bases and the J gene lost 0 bases, with 15 bases spanning the gap. The CDR3 DNA is TGTGCCAGCAGGTACGCCGGCAGCTATAGCAATCAGCCCCAGCATTTT. This codes for CASRYAGSYSNQPQHF.

CDR3 sequence (DNA): TGTGCCAGCAGACCCGCGCCCCATGGCTACACCTTC. As protein: CASRPAPHGYTF. The chain has TRBV6-5 and TRBJ1-2; D is unclear. Germline CDR1 and CDR2: MNHEY and SVGAGI. V was cut by 6 bases and J by 6 bases, with 11 bases left in between. CDR3 length: 12 residues.

The table lists this clone with a few counts. The genes are TRBV2 and TRBJ2-1; possible D gene TRBD1, 6 bases. CDR1 and CDR2 (germline): SNHLY, FYNNEI. The CDR3 loop spans 14 amino acids. Trimming shortened V by 5 bases and J by 7 bases, and 15 bases separated the two germline ends. The CDR3 nucleotides read TGTGCCAGCAGTCTACAGGGAGAGTATAATGAGCAGTTCTTC. Its translation is CASSLQGEYNEQFF.

The chain combines TRBV6-5 with TRBJ1-2; 7 bases match TRBD1. Trimming cost V 6 bases and J 5 bases; bases outside gene matches: 3. Per the germline V gene, CDR1 is MNHEY and CDR2 is SVGAGI. The CDR3 is 12 residues long. This CDR3 is CASRDRQYGYTF. CDR3 in DNA: TGTGCCAGCAGGGACAGGCAATATGGCTACACCTTC.

The CDR3 DNA reads TGTGCCAGCAGCCTAATGGGGCGCAATCAGCCCCAGCATTTT. Protein product: CASSLMGRNQPQHF. The chain joins TRBV7-8 to TRBJ1-5; D is possibly TRBD1 (5 bases). This CDR3 is 14 amino acids long. V lost 5 bases, J lost 2 bases, and 10 bases lay in between. Per germline, CDR1 SGHVS and CDR2 FQNEAQ.

This chain's CDR3 is CATSDGVGAFF. The CDR3 coding sequence is TGTGCCACCAGTGATGGGGTAGGAGCTTTCTTT. The rearrangement joins TRBV24-1 to TRBJ1-1; D is unresolved. Germline V gene sequence: CDR1 KGHDR, CDR2 SFDVKD. V lost 3 bases, J lost 10 bases, and 8 bases lay in between. The CDR3 consists of 11 residues.

The chain employs TRBV27 and TRBJ2-7; D uncertain. The V gene's germline CDR1 is MNHEY and CDR2 SMNVEV (reference sequence). The CDR3 is 13 residues long. V lost 1 base and J 6 bases, leaving 10 bases between the germline ends. In DNA form, the CDR3 reads TGTGCCAGCAGTTTATATCCTCCCGCCGAGCAGTACTTC. Its translation is CASSLYPPAEQYF.

The chain recombines TRBV27 with TRBJ1-2; a possible D gene is TRBD1 (6 bases). The CDR3 sequence is 14 residues long. Germline V gives CDR1 MNHEY, CDR2 SMNVEV (reference sequence). Trimming pared 3 bases from V and 8 bases from J, leaving 16 bases between. CDR3 coding DNA: TGTGCCAGCAGTTTTGGGGGGCCGGTGAGAGGCTACACCTTC. Its protein is CASSFGGPVRGYTF.

This chain links TRBV20-1 with TRBJ2-7; no clear D. This CDR3 has 10 amino acids. V was trimmed by 1 base and J by 6 bases, leaving 4 bases between them. Germline-derived CDR1 and CDR2 are DFQATT and SNEGSKA (reference sequence). The CDR3 DNA is TGCAGTGCTAGAGGAGGCGAGCAGTACTTC. Its translation is CSARGGEQYF.

This clone was observed a handful of times. This chain connects TRBV7-3 to TRBJ2-4; D assignment may be TRBD1 or TRBD2 (5 bases each). CDR1 is SGHTA and CDR2 is FQGTGA in the germline V gene. The CDR3 length is 15 residues. V shed 5 bases and J shed 6 bases, with 17 bases lying between them. The CDR3 protein is CASSPAPGRGNIQYF. CDR3 nucleotide sequence: TGTGCCAGCAGCCCTGCGCCGGGACGGGGAAACATTCAGTACTTC.

The chain joins TRBV3-1 (or the pseudogene TRBV3-2) to TRBJ2-7, with unresolved D. The V gene's germline CDR1 is LGHDT and CDR2 YNNKEL (reference sequence). Trimming pared 0 bases from V and 5 bases from J, leaving 5 bases between. The CDR3 sequence is 12 residues long. CDR3 nucleotide sequence: TGTGCCAGCAGCCAAGATCTCCACGAGCAGTACTTC. Its translation is CASSQDLHEQYF.

The rearrangement uses TRBV19 and TRBJ2-5; tentatively, D is TRBD1 (6 bases). Per the germline V gene, CDR1 is LNHDA and CDR2 is SQIVND (reference sequence). The V end was cut by 3 bases, the J end by 5 bases, with 13 bases between. CDR3 size: 14 residues. The CDR3: CASSILQGSETQYF. In nucleotides, the CDR3 is TGTGCCAGTAGTATTTTACAGGGTAGTGAGACCCAGTACTTC.

On this clone itself: Other nucleotide sequences from this sample produce the same CDR3. The gene calls are TRBV28 and TRBJ2-2; D possibly corresponds to TRBD2 (5 bases). V was pared by 5 bases and J by 6 bases, with 10 bases between. The CDR3 sequence is 13 residues long. Germline CDR1 reads MDHEN; CDR2 reads SYDVKM. CDR3 sequence reads: CASSLWGAGELFF. DNA for the CDR3: TGTGCCAGCAGTCTCTGGGGAGCCGGGGAGCTGTTTTTT. The full variable domain, completed using reference TRBV28 and TRBJ2-2, is DVKVTQSSRYLVKRTGEKVFLECVQDMDHENMFWYRQDPGLGLRLIYFSYDVKMKEKGDIPEGYSVSREKKERFSLILESASTNQTSMYLCASSLWGAGELFFGEGSRLTVL.

The chain carries TRBV27 and TRBJ1-5, with D hard to call. V lost 2 bases and J 2 bases, leaving 13 bases between the germline ends. The CDR3 has 16 amino acids. Germline V CDR1 and CDR2: MNHEY, SMNVEV (reference sequence). The CDR3 is CASSLEAAGGNQPQHF. CDR3 DNA sequence: TGTGCCAGCAGTTTAGAAGCGGCTGGAGGCAATCAGCCCCAGCATTTT.

This chain links TRBV6-5 with TRBJ2-7; tentatively, D is TRBD1 or TRBD2 (5 bases each). This CDR3 is built from 14 residues. Germline V gene lookup returns CDR1 MNHEY and CDR2 SVGAGI. V was cut by 10 bases and J by 7 bases, with 23 bases left in between. The CDR3 loop is CATADGDPGLEQYF. CDR3 coding DNA: TGTGCCACCGCCGACGGGGACCCAGGGCTTGAGCAGTACTTC.

This chain uses TRBV28 with TRBJ2-7; the D is unclear. Germline CDR1 is MDHEN and CDR2 is SYDVKM. This CDR3 comprises 13 residues. V lost 5 bases and J lost 6, with 14 bases in between. CDR3 sequence: CASSSPLHREQYF. In nucleotides, the CDR3 is TGTGCCAGCAGTAGCCCTTTACACCGCGAGCAGTACTTC. Full variable domain (missing parts from reference TRBV28 and TRBJ2-7): DVKVTQSSRYLVKRTGEKVFLECVQDMDHENMFWYRQDPGLGLRLIYFSYDVKMKEKGDIPEGYSVSREKKERFSLILESASTNQTSMYLCASSSPLHREQYFGPGTRLTVT.

The chain links TRBV18 to TRBJ1-2; no reliable D call. CDR1 is KGHSH and CDR2 is LQKENI in the germline V gene. The CDR3 spans 14 residues. V was cut by 3 bases and J by 3 bases, with 11 bases left in between. This CDR3 reads CASSPGTDYYGYTF. The CDR3 DNA follows: TGTGCCAGCTCACCGGGCACGGATTACTATGGCTACACCTTC.

This rearrangement joins TRBV9 to TRBJ1-1, with D perhaps matching TRBD1 (5 bases). V was shortened by 4 bases and J by 3 bases, with 19 bases between the two germline ends. Germline CDR1 SGDLS, CDR2 YYNGEE. The CDR3 loop spans 16 amino acids. CDR3 loop: CASSSLWGVGDTEAFF. In DNA, the CDR3 is TGTGCCAGCAGCTCCCTCTGGGGGGTAGGGGACACTGAAGCTTTCTTT.

J is TRBJ1-5 and V is TRBV27; D not resolved. The CDR3 runs to 15 residues. Germline CDR1 reads MNHEY; CDR2 reads SMNVEV (reference sequence). Trimming took off 7 bases at V and 0 bases at J, with 13 bases between the two ends. In DNA form, the CDR3 reads TGTGCCAGCAAACCAGGACGGCTTAGCAATCAGCCCCAGCATTTT. This translates into CASKPGRLSNQPQHF.